This TCR beta chain was recovered during a study of OX40 agonist ivuxolimab in advanced cancers. Peripheral blood came from all dose cohorts at three timepoints. TCRdb's table, derived via immunoSEQ multiplex PCR, lists solely in-frame clones and lacks some. The sample has roughly 70,000 clones; roughly 80% are singletons. V lost 2 bases and J 1 base, leaving 8 bases between the germline ends. The CDR3 runs to 14 residues. Germline V gene lookup returns CDR1 SGHRS and CDR2 YFSETQ. Notes on the study in general: In CD8+ T cells, expanded clones were on average more numerous than in CD4+.

This clone was seen a few times. The target antigen is unknown. The V call is TRBV5-1, the J call TRBJ2-3; D is possibly TRBD1 or TRBD2 (5 bases each). Here the sequenced sample was CD4+ or CD8+ T cells sorted from blood, taken in a trial of the OX40 agonist ivuxolimab. The clonotype originates from an adult with an advanced solid tumor such as melanoma, head and neck, liver or kidney cancer. The CDR3, as DNA: TGCGCCAGCAGCTTCCAGGGAGGCACAGATACGCAGTATTTT. Protein sequence: CASSFQGGTDTQYF.